These T cell receptor beta chains were read from a single sample in a study of blood T cell repertoires in COVID-19. Clones were read by immunoSEQ multiplex PCR, and TCRdb kept only the in-frame ones, dropping some. Of roughly 230,000 clones in the sample, roughly 87% were seen once. Material for sequencing was PBMCs or T cells enriched from blood (not recorded which). Receptors were obtained from a man under 40 in a cohort exposed to, infected with or recovered from COVID-19 (not recorded which). Both conserved end residues are part of each CDR3. Each record gives: clone size, J gene, CDR3 length, D gene, V gene, CDR3 DNA, CDR3 protein. The D gene is left open where the match is weak. Clone size is stated in some rows and not others, as once, few, many or a class when expanded.

-	TRBJ1-1	15	-	TRBV5-1	TGCGCCAGCAGCTTGTTGGGAGGGACCATCACCGAAGCTTTCTTT	CASSLLGGTITEAFF
-	TRBJ1-2	13	TRBD1	TRBV7-3	TGTGCCAGCAGCTTAGACAGGGGATCTGGCTACACCTTC	CASSLDRGSGYTF
-	TRBJ2-5	16	-	TRBV24-1	TGTGCCACCAGTGATGCATACTCCCCCAGGCAGGAGACCCAGTACTTC	CATSDAYSPRQETQYF
once	TRBJ2-7	13	-	TRBV5-1	TGCGCCAGCAGCCCAGACTTGGCCTACGAGCAGTACTTC	CASSPDLAYEQYF
-	TRBJ2-3	14	TRBD2	TRBV2	TGTGCCAGCAGTGATAAGCGGGGGCACGATACGCAGTATTTT	CASSDKRGHDTQYF
once	TRBJ2-5	12	-	TRBV7-6	TGTGCCAGCAGCCCGTCTCCAGAGACCCAGTACTTC	CASSPSPETQYF
few	TRBJ2-1	15	TRBD1	TRBV10-3	TGTGCCATCAGTGATCGGGACAGGGGAGTCAATGAGCAGTTCTTC	CAISDRDRGVNEQFF
-	TRBJ1-1	13	-	TRBV28	TGTGCCGTATCCCCCTATTTGAACACTGAAGCTTTCTTT	CAVSPYLNTEAFF
-	TRBJ2-5	15	-	TRBV28	TGTGCCAGCAGTTTAACGGGGTCGAGGAGAGAGACCCAGTACTTC	CASSLTGSRRETQYF
-	TRBJ2-7	14	TRBD2	TRBV3-1/TRBV3-2	TGTGCCAGCAGCCAACTAGCGGGTACCTACGAGCAGTACTTC	CASSQLAGTYEQYF
-	TRBJ1-5	14	TRBD1	TRBV7-6	TGTGCCAGCAGCCCCCGACAGGGAGGTCAGCCCCAGCATTTT	CASSPRQGGQPQHF
-	TRBJ2-3	12	-	TRBV7-3	TGTGCCAGCAGCCTCGGCACAGATACGCAGTATTTT	CASSLGTDTQYF
-	TRBJ1-4	13	-	TRBV4-3	TGCGCCAGCAGCCAACTTCAAGAGGAAAAACTGTTTTTT	CASSQLQEEKLFF
-	TRBJ1-2	14	TRBD1	TRBV7-3	TGTGCCAGCAGCTTAGGAAACAGGGGAGAGGGCTACACCTTC	CASSLGNRGEGYTF
once	TRBJ1-3	13	-	TRBV5-1	TGCGCCAGCAGCTTGGGGGCAGGAAACACCATATATTTT	CASSLGAGNTIYF
-	TRBJ1-2	13	-	TRBV27	TGTGCCAGCAGTTCGCACGGGAACTATGGCTACACCTTC	CASSSHGNYGYTF
-	TRBJ2-2	16	TRBD1	TRBV7-8	TGTGCCAGCAGCTTAGTAAACAGGGGAAGTACCGGGGAGCTGTTTTTT	CASSLVNRGSTGELFF
-	TRBJ2-1	12	-	TRBV7-2	TGTGCCAGCAGGCGGTTGGCGGATGAGCAGTTCTTC	CASRRLADEQFF
-	TRBJ1-1	12	-	TRBV14	TGTGCCAGCAGCCAACTGACCAGCGGAGCTTTCTTT	CASSQLTSGAFF
many	TRBJ2-7	13	-	TRBV7-2	TGTGCCAGCAGTTCCGACAGATCCTACGAGCAGTACTTC	CASSSDRSYEQYF
-	TRBJ2-7	16	-	TRBV2	TGTGCCAGCAGTGCCCGAAGGAGGGGGCGGGTCTACGAGCAGTACTTC	CASSARRRGRVYEQYF
once	TRBJ2-7	16	TRBD1	TRBV27	TGTGCCAGCAGTTCCACCCCACAGGGGCAGACCTACGAGCAGTACTTC	CASSSTPQGQTYEQYF